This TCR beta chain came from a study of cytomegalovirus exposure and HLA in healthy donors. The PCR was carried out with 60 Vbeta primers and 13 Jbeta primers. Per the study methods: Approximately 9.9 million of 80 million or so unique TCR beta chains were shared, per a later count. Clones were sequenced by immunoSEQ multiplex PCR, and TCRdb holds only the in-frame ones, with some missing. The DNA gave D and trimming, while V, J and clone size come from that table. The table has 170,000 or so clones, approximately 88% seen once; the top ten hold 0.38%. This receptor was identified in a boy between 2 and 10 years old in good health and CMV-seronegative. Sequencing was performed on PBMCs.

CDR3 sequence (DNA): TGTGCCACGATCGGACTAGCGGGAGGCGGGGAGCAGTTCTTC. Amino acid sequence: CATIGLAGGGEQFF. The chain employs TRBV6-5 and TRBJ2-1; TRBD2 matches 14 bases. The CDR3 length is 14 residues. From germline, CDR1 is MNHEY and CDR2 SVGAGI. V gave up 10 bases and J gave up 10 bases; unmatched junction bases: 9.